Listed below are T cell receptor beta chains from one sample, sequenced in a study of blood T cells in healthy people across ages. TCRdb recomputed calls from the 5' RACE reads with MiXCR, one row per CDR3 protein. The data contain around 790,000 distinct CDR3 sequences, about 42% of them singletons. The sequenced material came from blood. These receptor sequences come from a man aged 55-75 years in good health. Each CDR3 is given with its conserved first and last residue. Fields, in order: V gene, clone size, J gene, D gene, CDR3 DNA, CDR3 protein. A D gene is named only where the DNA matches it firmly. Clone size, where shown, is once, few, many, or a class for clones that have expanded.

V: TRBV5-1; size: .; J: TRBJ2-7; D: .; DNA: TGCGCCAGCAGCTCGGGGTTGGCAGGCGGCGATCGGCACGAGCAGTACTTC; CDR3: CASSSGLAGGDRHEQYF
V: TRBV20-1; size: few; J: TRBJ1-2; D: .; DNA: TGCAGTGCTAATGGAGGGGACCTTGGTAACTATGGCTACACCTTC; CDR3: CSANGGDLGNYGYTF
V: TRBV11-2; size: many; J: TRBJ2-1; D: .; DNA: TGTGCCAGCAGCTTAGCTGTCAATGAGCAGTTCTTC; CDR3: CASSLAVNEQFF
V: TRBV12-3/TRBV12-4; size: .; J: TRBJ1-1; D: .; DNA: TGTGCCAGCAGCGCGACCCTAGGGAACACTGAAGCTTTCTTT; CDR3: CASSATLGNTEAFF
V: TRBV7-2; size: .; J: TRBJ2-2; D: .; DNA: TGTGCCAGCAGCCACCCGTCCGGCGCCGCGAACACCGGGGAGCTGTTTTTT; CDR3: CASSHPSGAANTGELFF
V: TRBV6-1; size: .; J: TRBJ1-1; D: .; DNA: TGTGCCAGCAGTGGTGGCCGCATGAACACTGAAGCTTTCTTT; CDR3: CASSGGRMNTEAFF
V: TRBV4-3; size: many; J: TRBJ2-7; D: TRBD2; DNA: TGTGCCAGCAGCTCCCGCTTAGCGGGGGCCTACGAGCAGTACTTC; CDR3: CASSSRLAGAYEQYF
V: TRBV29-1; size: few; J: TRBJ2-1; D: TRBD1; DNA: TGCAGCGTTGAAGATCCCGAGACAGGGCGGACCTACAATGAGCAGTTCTTC; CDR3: CSVEDPETGRTYNEQFF
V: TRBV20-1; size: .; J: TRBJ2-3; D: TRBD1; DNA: TGCAGTGCTAGAAGAGGGGGCTATGGCACAGATACGCAGTATTTT; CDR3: CSARRGGYGTDTQYF
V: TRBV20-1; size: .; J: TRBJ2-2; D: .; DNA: TGCAGTGCTAGAGCCGGGACGAAGATCGGGGAGCTGTTTTTT; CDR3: CSARAGTKIGELFF
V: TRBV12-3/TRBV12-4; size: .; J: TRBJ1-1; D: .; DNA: TGTGCCAGCAGTTTTCGGGAGAACACTGAAGCTTTCTTT; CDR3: CASSFRENTEAFF
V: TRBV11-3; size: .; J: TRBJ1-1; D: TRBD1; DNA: TGTGCCAGCAGCTTAGATCCCGTGACAGGGGGCGAAGGGACTGAAGCTTTCTTT; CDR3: CASSLDPVTGGEGTEAFF
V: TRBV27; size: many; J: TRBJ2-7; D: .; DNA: TGTGCCAGCTCTAACCCAGGGGTCCACGAGCAGTACTTC; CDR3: CASSNPGVHEQYF
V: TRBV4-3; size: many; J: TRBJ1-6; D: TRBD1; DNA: TGCGCCAGCAGCCAAGATCGCGGACAGGGGAATTCACCCCTCCACTTT; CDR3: CASSQDRGQGNSPLHF
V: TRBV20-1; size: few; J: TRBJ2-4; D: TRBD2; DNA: TGCAGTGCTACCGGGGGGGCCAAAAACATTCAGTACTTC; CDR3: CSATGGAKNIQYF
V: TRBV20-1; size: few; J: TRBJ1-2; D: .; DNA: TGCAGTGCTAGAGATTCCCCGGGGGCGAACTATGGCTACACCTTC; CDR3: CSARDSPGANYGYTF
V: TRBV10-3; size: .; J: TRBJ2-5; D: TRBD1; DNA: TGTGCCATCGCAGGGGGCGGAGAGACCCAGTACTTC; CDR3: CAIAGGGETQYF
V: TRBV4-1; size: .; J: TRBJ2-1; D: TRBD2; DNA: TGCGCCAGCAGCCGCCAACGGGGCGGGGGAAAATACAATGAGCAGTTCTTC; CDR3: CASSRQRGGGKYNEQFF
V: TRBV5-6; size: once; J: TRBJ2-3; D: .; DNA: TGTGCCAGCAGCAGGGGGGGGTTAGGCACAGATACGCAGTATTTT; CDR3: CASSRGGLGTDTQYF
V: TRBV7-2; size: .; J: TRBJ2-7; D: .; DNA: TGTGCCAGCAGCGCTCAGGGGCCGATCTCCTACGAGCAGTACTTC; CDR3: CASSAQGPISYEQYF
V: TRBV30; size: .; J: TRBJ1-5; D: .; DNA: TGTGCCTGGAATCGGGGCAATCAGCCCCAGCATTTT; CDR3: CAWNRGNQPQHF
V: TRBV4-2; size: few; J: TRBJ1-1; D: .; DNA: TGTGCCAGCAGCCAACCCCCGGTGAACACTGAAGCTTTCTTT; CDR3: CASSQPPVNTEAFF
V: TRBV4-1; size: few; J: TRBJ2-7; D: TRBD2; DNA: TGCGCCAGCAGCCAAGAACTAGCGGACTCCTACGAGCAGTACTTC; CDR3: CASSQELADSYEQYF
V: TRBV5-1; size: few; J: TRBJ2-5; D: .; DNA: TGCGCCAGCAGCCCAGGGGATGTGGAGACCCAGTACTTC; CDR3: CASSPGDVETQYF
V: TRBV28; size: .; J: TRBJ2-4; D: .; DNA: TGTGCCAGCAGTTTCCCGGGGATCTCCAAAAACATTCAGTACTTC; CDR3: CASSFPGISKNIQYF
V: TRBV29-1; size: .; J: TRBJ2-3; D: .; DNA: TGCAGCGTTATGGATTGGCAGGGGCAAGATACGCAGTATTTT; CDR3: CSVMDWQGQDTQYF
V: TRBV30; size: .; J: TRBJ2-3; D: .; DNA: TGTGCCTGGACGGCCGGAGGAGGCGGAACGCAGTATTTT; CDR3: CAWTAGGGGTQYF
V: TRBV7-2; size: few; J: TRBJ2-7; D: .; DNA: TGTGCCAGCAGCTTGACTGGGACGGGAACCTACGAGCAGTACTTC; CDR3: CASSLTGTGTYEQYF
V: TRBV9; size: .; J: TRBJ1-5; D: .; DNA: TGTGCCCCCGATCCCGGGGGGCGGCAGCCCCAGCATTTT; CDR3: CAPDPGGRQPQHF
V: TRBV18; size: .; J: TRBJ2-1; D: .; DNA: TGTGCCAGCTCACCGCCCGCTAGGAACAATGAGCAGTTCTTC; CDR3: CASSPPARNNEQFF
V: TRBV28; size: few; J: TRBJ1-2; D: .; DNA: TGTGCCAGCAGTTTAGGGGGCGCGGTTGGCTACACCTTC; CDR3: CASSLGGAVGYTF
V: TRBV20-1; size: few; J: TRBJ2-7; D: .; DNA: TGCAGTGCTAGAGATTGGGGAAGTGCCTCCTACGAGCAGTACTTC; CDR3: CSARDWGSASYEQYF
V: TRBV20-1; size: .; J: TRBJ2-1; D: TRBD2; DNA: TGCAGTGCCGGGAAAAGCGGGGGGGTCGTAGGTGAGCAGTTCTTC; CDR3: CSAGKSGGVVGEQFF
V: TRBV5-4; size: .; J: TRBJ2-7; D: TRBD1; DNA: TGTGCCAGCAACCCGCAGGGGGATCAATACGAGCAGTACTTC; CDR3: CASNPQGDQYEQYF
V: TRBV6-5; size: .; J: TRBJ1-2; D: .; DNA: TGTGCCAGCAGTTATGGGGGAAGGCGGCTAGACTATGGCTACACCTTC; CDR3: CASSYGGRRLDYGYTF
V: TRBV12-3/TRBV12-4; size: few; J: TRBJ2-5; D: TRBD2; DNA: TGTGCCAGCAGTTTTGGTCTACTAGCGGGGGGGAATGAGCAGTACTTC; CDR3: CASSFGLLAGGNEQYF
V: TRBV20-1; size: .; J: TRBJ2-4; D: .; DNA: TGCAGTACTGAGGAGGTCAAAAACATTCAGTACTTC; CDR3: CSTEEVKNIQYF